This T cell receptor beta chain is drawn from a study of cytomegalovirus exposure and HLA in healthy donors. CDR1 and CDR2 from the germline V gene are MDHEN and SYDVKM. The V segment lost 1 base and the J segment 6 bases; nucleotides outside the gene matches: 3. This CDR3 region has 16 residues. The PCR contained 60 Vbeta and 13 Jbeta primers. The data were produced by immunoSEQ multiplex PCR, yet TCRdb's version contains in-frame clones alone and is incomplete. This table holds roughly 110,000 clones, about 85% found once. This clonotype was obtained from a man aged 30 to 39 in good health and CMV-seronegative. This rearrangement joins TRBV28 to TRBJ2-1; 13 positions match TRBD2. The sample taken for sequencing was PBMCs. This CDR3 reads CASSLSTSGRPNEQFF. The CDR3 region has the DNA TGTGCCAGCAGTTTATCGACTAGCGGGAGGCCCAATGAGCAGTTCTTC.